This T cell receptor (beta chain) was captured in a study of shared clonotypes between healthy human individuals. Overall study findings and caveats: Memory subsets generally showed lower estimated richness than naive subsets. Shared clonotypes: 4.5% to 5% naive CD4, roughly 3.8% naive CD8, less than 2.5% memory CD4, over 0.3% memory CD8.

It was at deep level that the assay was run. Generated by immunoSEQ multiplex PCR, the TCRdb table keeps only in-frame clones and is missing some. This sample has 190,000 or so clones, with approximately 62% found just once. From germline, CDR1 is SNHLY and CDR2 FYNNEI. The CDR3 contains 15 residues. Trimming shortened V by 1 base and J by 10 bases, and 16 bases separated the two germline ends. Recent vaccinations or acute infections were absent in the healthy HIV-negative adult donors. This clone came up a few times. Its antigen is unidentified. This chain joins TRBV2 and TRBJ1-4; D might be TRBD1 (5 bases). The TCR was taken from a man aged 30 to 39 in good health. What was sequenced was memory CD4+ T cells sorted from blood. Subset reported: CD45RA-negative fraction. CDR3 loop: CASSEGGALRGKLFF. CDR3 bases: TGTGCCAGCAGTGAAGGCGGGGCCTTGAGGGGAAAACTGTTTTTT.